This T cell receptor beta chain is from a study of OX40 agonist ivuxolimab in advanced cancers. Study conclusions and caveats: Antigens targeted by the expanded peripheral T cells were not determined.

As to this clone: The antigen is unknown.

Profiling relied on immunoSEQ multiplex PCR, and the TCRdb table lists in-frame clones only, not all of them. Of about 120,000 clones listed, 75% to 90% are singletons. The trim removed 0 bases at V and 8 bases at J, leaving 13 bases unmatched. The CDR3 runs 17 residues. CDR1 LGHNA and CDR2 YNFKEQ come from the germline V gene. This TCR was recovered from an adult with an advanced solid tumor such as melanoma, head and neck, liver or kidney cancer. The sequenced sample was CD4+ or CD8+ T cells sorted from blood, obtained in a trial of the OX40 agonist ivuxolimab. The genes are TRBV4-2 and TRBJ2-3, with 8 bases matching TRBD2. The CDR3, as DNA: TGTGCCAGCAGCCAAGATCTACAGCGGGGGCCCCAGGGTACGCAGTATTTT. Protein: CASSQDLQRGPQGTQYF.